Listed here are 8 T cell receptor beta chains from one sample, sequenced in a study of tumor-infiltrating lymphocytes in glioblastoma multiforme. Multiple V-beta primers and a C-beta primer amplified TCRB from RNA. TCRdb used MiXCR to reprocess the multiplex PCR reads, holding one entry per CDR3 protein. This sample carries some 14,000 distinct CDR3 sequences, over 65% of them seen once, and the ten largest clones take around 48%. Sequenced sample: brain tumor tissue. These receptors all stem from a male donor with glioblastoma.

This clonotype is classed as medium-sized. This chain uses TRBV4-1 with TRBJ2-5; 7 bases fit TRBD1. This CDR3 is 18 amino acids long. Germline lookup yields CDR1 MGHRA and CDR2 YSYEKL. Trimming removed 3 bases from V and 5 bases from J; junction bases left unmatched: 18. In DNA, the CDR3 is TGCGCCAGCAGCCACACGTTGGGGAGAGTAGGGGGCCGGGAGACCCAGTACTTC. It specifies CASSHTLGRVGGRETQYF.

CDR3 protein: CSASKNEKLFF. The DNA for the CDR3 is TGCAGTGCTAGCAAAAATGAAAAACTGTTTTTT. This rearrangement joins TRBV20-1 to TRBJ1-4; no definite D call. The V end lost 3 bases, the J end lost 5 bases, and 4 bases lay between the germline ends. The germline V gene has CDR1 DFQATT and CDR2 SNEGSKA (reference sequence). CDR3 length: 11 amino acids.

The chain links TRBV12-3 or TRBV12-4 to TRBJ2-2; D remains ambiguous. The V end lost 7 bases, the J end lost 7 bases, and 16 bases lay between the germline ends. CDR3 length: 14 amino acids. CDR3 loop: CASTFAGRIGELFF. The CDR3 bases are TGTGCCAGCACCTTTGCCGGTAGGATCGGGGAGCTGTTTTTT.

V gene TRBV6-6 combines with J gene TRBJ2-1, with 11 bases matching TRBD2. V gave up 2 bases and J gave up 0 bases; unmatched junction bases: 12. The V gene's germline CDR1 is MNHNY and CDR2 SVGAGI (reference sequence). The CDR3 contains 20 residues. CDR3 in DNA: TGTGCCAGCAGTTACCAGACTAGCGGGGAGGGCTTAAGCTCCTACAATGAGCAGTTCTTC. Encoded protein: CASSYQTSGEGLSSYNEQFF.

Worth noting for this clonotype: Relative to the germline gene, one junction end is altered; a read error may explain this. This chain uses TRBV30 with TRBJ2-1, with D unclear. Germline V gene data show CDR1 as GTSNPN and CDR2 as SVGIG (reference sequence). The CDR3 has 13 residues. Written as DNA, the CDR3 is TGTGCATGGGAACGGATGAGCTCAGCTGAGCAGTTATTC. It translates to CAWERMSSAEQLF. Drawing the rest from reference TRBV30 and TRBJ2-1, the complete variable domain is SQTIHQWPATLVQPVGSPLSLECTVEGTSNPNLYWYRQAAGRGLQLLFYSVGIGQISSEVPQNLSASRPQDRQFILSSKKLLLSDSGFYLCAWERMSSAEQLFGPGTRLTVL.

This clonotype was found many times. V and J are TRBV5-8 and TRBJ1-6; D is unclear. The CDR3 covers 16 residues. Germline assignment: CDR1 SGHTS and CDR2 YDEGEE. With 1 base removed from V and 6 bases from J, the gap between germline ends came to 14 bases. CDR3 region: CASSLIPPGSNSPLHF. CDR3 coding DNA: TGTGCCAGCAGCTTGATCCCCCCGGGGAGTAATTCACCCCTCCACTTT.

The J gene is TRBJ2-5, the V gene TRBV6-5; tentative D call: TRBD1 (7 bases). CDR1 MNHEY and CDR2 SVGAGI come from the germline V gene. This CDR3 has 14 residues. V was shortened by 5 bases and J by 2 bases, with 12 bases between the two germline ends. The CDR3 here is CASSRGTVQETQYF. CDR3 DNA: TGTGCCAGCAGTCGGGGGACAGTACAAGAGACCCAGTACTTC.

The J gene is TRBJ2-1, the V gene TRBV29-1, with TRBD1 as a possible D gene (7 bases). The germline gives CDR1 SQVTM, CDR2 ANQGSEA. V lost 3 bases, J lost 7 bases, and 16 bases lay in between. The CDR3 is made up of 14 amino acids. The CDR3 DNA is TGCAGCGTTGAGGGGCGGCAGGGGGGTAATGAGCAGTTCTTC. Translating gives CSVEGRQGGNEQFF.